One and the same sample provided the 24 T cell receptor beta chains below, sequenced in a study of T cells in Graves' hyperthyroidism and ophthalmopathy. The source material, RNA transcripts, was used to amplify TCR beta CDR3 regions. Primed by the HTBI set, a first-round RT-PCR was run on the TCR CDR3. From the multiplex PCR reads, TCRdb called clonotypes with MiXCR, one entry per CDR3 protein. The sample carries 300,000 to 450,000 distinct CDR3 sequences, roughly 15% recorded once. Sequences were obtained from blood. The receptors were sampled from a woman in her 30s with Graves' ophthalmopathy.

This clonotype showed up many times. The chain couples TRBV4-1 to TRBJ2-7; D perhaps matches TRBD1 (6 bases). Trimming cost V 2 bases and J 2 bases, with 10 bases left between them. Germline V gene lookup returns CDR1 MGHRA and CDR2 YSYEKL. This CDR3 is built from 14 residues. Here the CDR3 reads CASSQPPGAYEQYF. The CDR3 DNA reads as TGCGCCAGCAGCCAACCCCCAGGGGCCTACGAGCAGTACTTC.

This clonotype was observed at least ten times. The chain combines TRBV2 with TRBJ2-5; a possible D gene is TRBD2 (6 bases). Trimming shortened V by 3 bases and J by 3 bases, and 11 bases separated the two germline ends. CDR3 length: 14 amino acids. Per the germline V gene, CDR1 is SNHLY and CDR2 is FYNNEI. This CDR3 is CASSEGGREETQYF. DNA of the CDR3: TGTGCCAGCAGTGAGGGGGGAAGGGAAGAGACCCAGTACTTC.

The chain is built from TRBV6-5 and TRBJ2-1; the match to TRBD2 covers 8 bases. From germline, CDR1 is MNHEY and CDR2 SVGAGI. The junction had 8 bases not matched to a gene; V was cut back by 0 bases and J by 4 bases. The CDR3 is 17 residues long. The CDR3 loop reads CASSYSGAGGRYNEQFF. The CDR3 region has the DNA TGTGCCAGCAGTTACTCGGGGGCGGGGGGCCGGTACAATGAGCAGTTCTTC.

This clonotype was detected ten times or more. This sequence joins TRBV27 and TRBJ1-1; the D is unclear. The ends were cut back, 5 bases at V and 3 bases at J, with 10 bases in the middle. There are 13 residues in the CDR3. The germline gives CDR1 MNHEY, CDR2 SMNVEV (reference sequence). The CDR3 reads CASSHMWDTEAFF. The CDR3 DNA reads TGTGCCAGCAGTCATATGTGGGACACTGAAGCTTTCTTT.

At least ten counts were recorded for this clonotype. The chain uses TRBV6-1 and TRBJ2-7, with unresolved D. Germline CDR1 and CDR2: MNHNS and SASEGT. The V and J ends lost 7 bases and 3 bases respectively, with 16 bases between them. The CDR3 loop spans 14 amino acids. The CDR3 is CASTPTVLLYEQYF. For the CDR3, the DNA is TGTGCCAGCACCCCTACAGTTTTACTCTACGAGCAGTACTTC.

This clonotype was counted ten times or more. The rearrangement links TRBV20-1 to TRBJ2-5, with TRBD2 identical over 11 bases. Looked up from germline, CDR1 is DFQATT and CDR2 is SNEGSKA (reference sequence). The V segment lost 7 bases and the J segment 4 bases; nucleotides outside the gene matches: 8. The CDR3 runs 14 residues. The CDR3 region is CSVDPGTSGETQYF. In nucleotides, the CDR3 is TGCAGTGTGGACCCCGGGACTAGCGGAGAGACCCAGTACTTC.

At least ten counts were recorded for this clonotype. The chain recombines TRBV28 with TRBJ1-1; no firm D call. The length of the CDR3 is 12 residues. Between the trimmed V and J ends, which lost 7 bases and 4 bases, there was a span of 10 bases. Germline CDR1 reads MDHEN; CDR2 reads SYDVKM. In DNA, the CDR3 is TGTGCCAGCAACATAGAAGGCACTGAAGCTTTCTTT. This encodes CASNIEGTEAFF.

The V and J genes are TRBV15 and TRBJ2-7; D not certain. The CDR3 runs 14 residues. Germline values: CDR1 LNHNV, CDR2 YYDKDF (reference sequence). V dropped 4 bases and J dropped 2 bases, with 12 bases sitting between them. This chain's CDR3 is CATSNFFTTYEQYF. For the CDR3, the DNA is TGTGCCACCAGCAATTTCTTTACTACCTACGAGCAGTACTTC.

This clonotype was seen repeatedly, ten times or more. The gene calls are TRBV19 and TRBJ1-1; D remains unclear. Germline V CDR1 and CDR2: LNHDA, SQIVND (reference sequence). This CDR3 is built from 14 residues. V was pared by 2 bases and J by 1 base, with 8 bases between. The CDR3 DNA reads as TGTGCCAGTAGTATAAAGGCTGAGAACACTGAAGCTTTCTTT. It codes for CASSIKAENTEAFF.

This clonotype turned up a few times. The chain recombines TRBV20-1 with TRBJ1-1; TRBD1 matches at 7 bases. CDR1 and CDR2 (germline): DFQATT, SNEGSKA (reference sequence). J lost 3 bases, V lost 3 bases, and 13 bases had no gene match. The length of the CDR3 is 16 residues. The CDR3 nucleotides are TGCAGTGCTAGGACGCCAGGCTCCGGGACAGACACTGAAGCTTTCTTT. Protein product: CSARTPGSGTDTEAFF.

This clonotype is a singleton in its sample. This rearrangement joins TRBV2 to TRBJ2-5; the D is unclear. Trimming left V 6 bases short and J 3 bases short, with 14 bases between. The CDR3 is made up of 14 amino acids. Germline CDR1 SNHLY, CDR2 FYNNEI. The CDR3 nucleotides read TGTGCCAGCAGCCCGGAGACACTCGAAGAGACCCAGTACTTC. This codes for CASSPETLEETQYF.

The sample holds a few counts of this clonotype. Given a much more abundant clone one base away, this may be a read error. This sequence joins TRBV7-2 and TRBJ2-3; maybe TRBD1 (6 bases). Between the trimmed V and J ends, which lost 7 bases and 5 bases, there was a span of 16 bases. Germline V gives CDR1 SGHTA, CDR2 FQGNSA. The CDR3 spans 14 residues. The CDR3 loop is CASIGAGELDTQYF. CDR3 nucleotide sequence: TGTGCCAGCATCGGGGCAGGGGAATTAGATACGCAGTATTTT. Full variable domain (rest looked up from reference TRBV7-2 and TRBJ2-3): GAGVSQSPSNKVTEKGKDVELRCDPISGHTALYWYRQSLGQGLEFLIYFQGNSAPDKSGLPSDRFSAERTGGSVSTLTIQRTQQEDSAVYLCASIGAGELDTQYFGPGTRLTVL.

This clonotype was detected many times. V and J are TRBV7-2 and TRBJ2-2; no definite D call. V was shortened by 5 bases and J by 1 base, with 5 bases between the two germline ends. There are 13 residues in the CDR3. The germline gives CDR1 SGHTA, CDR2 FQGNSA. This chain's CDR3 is CASSIKNTGELFF. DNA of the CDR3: TGTGCCAGCAGCATTAAGAACACCGGGGAGCTGTTTTTT.

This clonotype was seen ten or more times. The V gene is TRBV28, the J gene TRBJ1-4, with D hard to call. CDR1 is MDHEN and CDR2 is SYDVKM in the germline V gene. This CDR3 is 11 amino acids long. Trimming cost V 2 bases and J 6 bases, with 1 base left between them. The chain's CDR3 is CASSLDEKLFF. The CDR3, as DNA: TGTGCCAGCAGTTTAGATGAAAAACTGTTTTTT.

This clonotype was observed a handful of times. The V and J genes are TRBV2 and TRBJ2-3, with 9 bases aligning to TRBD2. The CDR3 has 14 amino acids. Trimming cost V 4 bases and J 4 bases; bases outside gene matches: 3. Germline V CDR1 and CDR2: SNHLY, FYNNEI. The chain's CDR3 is CASSVAGVSDTQYF. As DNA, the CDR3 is TGTGCCAGCAGTGTAGCGGGAGTCTCAGATACGCAGTATTTT.

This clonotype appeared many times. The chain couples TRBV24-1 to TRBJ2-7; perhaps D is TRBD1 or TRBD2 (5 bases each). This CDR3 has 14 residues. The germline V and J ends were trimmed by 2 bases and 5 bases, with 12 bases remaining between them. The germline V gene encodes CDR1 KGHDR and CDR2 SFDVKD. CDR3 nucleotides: TGTGCCACCAGTGATTCGGCAGGGACCCACGAGCAGTACTTC. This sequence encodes CATSDSAGTHEQYF.

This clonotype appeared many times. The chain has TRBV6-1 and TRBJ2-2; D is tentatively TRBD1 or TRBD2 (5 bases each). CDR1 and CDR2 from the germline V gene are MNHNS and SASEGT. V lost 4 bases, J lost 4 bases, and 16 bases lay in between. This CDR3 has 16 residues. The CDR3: CASSGRGRRGTGELFF. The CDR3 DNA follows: TGTGCCAGCAGTGGTAGAGGGAGAAGGGGCACCGGGGAGCTGTTTTTT.

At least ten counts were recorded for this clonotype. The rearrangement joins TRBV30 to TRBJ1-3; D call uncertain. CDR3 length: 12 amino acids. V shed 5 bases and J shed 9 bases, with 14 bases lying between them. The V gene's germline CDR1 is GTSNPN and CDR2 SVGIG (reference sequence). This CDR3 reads CAWSLKVGTIYF. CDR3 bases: TGTGCCTGGTCGTTAAAGGTGGGCACCATATATTTT.

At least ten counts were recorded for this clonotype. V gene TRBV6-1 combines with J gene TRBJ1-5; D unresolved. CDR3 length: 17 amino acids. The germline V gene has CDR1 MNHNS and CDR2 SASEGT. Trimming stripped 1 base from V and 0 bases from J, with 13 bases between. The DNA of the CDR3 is TGTGCCAGCAGTGAAGGGCGACGTAAAATTAGCAATCAGCCCCAGCATTTT. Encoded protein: CASSEGRRKISNQPQHF.

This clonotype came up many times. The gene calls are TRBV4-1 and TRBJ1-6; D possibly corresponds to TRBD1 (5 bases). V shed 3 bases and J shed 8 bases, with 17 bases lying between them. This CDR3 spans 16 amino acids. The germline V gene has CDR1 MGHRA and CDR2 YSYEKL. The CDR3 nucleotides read TGCGCCAGCAGCCATCGACACGACAGCTTCTATTCACCCCTCCACTTT. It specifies CASSHRHDSFYSPLHF.

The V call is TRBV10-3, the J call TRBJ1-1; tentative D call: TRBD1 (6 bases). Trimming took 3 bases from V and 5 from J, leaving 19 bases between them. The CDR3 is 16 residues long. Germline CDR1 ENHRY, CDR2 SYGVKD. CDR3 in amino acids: CAISDVAGVLGTEAFF. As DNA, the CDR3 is TGTGCCATCAGTGACGTGGCAGGGGTCTTGGGTACTGAAGCTTTCTTT.

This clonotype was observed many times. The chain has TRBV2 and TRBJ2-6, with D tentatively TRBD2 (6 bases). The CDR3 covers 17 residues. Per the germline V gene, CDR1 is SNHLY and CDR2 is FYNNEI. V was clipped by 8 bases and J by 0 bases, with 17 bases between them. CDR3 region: CASSATMGGSGANVLTF. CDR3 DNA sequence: TGTGCCAGCTCCGCCACCATGGGGGGCTCTGGGGCCAACGTCCTGACTTTC.

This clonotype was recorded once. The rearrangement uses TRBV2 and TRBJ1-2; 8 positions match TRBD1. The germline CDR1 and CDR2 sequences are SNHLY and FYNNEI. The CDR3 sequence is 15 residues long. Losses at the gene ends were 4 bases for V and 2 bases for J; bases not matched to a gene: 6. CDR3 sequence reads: CASSVQGDPNYGYTF. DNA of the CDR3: TGTGCCAGCAGTGTACAGGGGGATCCGAACTATGGCTACACCTTC.

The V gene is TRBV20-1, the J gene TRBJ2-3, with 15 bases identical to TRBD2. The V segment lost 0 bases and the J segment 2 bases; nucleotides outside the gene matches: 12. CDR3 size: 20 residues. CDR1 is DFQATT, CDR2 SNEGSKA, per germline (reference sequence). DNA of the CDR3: TGCAGTGCTAGAGACCTCCCAGGACTAGCGGGAGGGTTCGCCACAGATACGCAGTATTTT. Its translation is CSARDLPGLAGGFATDTQYF.